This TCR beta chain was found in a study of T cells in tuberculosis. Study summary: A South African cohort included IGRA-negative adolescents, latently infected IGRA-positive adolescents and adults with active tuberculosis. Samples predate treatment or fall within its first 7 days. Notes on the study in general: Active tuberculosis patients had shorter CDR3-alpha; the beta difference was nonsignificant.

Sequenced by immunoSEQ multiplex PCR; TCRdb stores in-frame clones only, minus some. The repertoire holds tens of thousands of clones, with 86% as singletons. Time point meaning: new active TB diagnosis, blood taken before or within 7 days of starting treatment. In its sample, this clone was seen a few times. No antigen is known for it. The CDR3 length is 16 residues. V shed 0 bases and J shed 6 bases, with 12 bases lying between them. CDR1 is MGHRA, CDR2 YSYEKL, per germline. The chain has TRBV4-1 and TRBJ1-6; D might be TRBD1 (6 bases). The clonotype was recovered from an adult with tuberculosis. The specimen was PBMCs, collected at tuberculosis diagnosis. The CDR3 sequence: CASSQDGQGINSPLHF. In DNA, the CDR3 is TGCGCCAGCAGCCAAGATGGGCAGGGGATTAATTCACCCCTCCACTTT.